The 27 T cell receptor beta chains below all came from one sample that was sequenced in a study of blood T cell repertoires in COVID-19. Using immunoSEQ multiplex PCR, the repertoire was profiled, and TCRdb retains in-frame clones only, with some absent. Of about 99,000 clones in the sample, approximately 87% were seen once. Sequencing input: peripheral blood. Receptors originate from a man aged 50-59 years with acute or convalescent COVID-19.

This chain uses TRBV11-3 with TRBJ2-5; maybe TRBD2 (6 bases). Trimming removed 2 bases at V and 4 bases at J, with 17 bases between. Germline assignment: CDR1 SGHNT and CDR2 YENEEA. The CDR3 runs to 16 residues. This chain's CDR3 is CASSLQAALGRETQYF. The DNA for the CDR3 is TGTGCCAGCAGCTTACAGGCGGCCCTCGGGAGAGAGACCCAGTACTTC.

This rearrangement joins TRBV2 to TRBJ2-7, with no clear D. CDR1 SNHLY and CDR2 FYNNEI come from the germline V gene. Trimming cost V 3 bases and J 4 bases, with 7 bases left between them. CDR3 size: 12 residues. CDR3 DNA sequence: TGTGCCAGCAGTGACAGGATATACGAGCAGTACTTC. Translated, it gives CASSDRIYEQYF. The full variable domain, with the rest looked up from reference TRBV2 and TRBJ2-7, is EPEVTQTPSHQVTQMGQEVILRCVPISNHLYFYWYRQILGQKVEFLVSFYNNEISEKSEIFDDQFSVERPDGSNFTLKIRSTKLEDSAMYFCASSDRIYEQYFGPGTRLTVT.

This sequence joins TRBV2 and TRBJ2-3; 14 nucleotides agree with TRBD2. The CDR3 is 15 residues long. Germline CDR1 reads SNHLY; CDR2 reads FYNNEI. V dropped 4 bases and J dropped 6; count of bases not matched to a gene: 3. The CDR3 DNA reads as TGTGCCAGCAGTGTGGGACTAGCGGGAGAGGATACGCAGTATTTT. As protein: CASSVGLAGEDTQYF.

CDR3 sequence (DNA): TGTGCCAGCAGCATCCTCTTAGCCCAGCTCACCTACGAGCAGTACTTC. It encodes CASSILLAQLTYEQYF. The chain uses TRBV28 and TRBJ2-7; the D is unclear. V shed 6 bases and J shed 2 bases, with 20 bases lying between them. This CDR3 spans 16 amino acids. Germline lookup yields CDR1 MDHEN and CDR2 SYDVKM.

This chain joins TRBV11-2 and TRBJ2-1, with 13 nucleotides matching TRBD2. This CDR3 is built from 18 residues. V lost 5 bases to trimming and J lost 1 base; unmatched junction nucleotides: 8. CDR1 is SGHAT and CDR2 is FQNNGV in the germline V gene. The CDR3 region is CASSPKGLAGRSYNEQFF. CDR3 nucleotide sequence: TGTGCCAGCAGCCCAAAGGGACTAGCGGGAAGATCCTACAATGAGCAGTTCTTC.

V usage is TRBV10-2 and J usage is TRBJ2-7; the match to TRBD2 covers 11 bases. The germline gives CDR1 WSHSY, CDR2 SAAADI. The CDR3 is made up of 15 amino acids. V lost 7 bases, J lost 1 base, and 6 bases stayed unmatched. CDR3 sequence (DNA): TGCGCCAGCATCGCGGGACTAGCGGCTTCCTACGAGCAGTACTTC. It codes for CASIAGLAASYEQYF.

The CDR3 nucleotides read TGTGCCAGCAGCCTCCCATCCTACGAGCAGTACTTC. It specifies CASSLPSYEQYF. This chain links TRBV7-8 with TRBJ2-7; D is unclear. This CDR3 contains 12 residues. With 5 bases removed from V and 1 base from J, the gap between germline ends came to 6 bases. Germline V CDR1 and CDR2: SGHVS, FQNEAQ. Supplemented by reference TRBV7-8 and TRBJ2-7, the full variable domain reads GAGVSQSPRYKVAKRGQDVALRCDPISGHVSLFWYQQALGQGPEFLTYFQNEAQLDKSGLPSDRFFAERPEGSVSTLKIQRTQQEDSAVYLCASSLPSYEQYFGPGTRLTVT.

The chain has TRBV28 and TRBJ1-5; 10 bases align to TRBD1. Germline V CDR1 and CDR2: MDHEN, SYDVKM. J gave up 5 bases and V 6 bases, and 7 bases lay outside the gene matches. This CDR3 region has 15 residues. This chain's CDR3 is CASRDRDRGYQPQHF. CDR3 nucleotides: TGTGCCAGCAGGGACCGGGACAGGGGTTATCAGCCCCAGCATTTT.

This CDR3 is CASTGSGVGEQFF. The CDR3 DNA reads as TGCGCCAGCACCGGGTCGGGGGTTGGTGAGCAGTTCTTC. The chain is built from TRBV4-1 and TRBJ2-1; D perhaps matches TRBD2 (6 bases). V was pared by 7 bases and J by 9 bases, with 16 bases between. The CDR3 runs 13 residues. Germline V CDR1 and CDR2: MGHRA, YSYEKL.

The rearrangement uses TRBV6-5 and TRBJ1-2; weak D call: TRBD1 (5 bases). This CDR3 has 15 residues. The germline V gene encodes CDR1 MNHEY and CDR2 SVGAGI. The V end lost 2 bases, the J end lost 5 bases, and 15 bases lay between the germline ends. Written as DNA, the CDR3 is TGTGCCAGCAGTTACCTCTCAGGGAACCTGTATGGCTACACCTTC. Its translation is CASSYLSGNLYGYTF.

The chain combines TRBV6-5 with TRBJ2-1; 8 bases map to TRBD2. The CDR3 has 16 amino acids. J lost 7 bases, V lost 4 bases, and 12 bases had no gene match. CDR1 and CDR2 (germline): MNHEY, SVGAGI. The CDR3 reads CASSWDQSGSGNEQFF. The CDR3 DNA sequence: TGTGCCAGCAGTTGGGACCAAAGCGGGAGCGGTAATGAGCAGTTCTTC.

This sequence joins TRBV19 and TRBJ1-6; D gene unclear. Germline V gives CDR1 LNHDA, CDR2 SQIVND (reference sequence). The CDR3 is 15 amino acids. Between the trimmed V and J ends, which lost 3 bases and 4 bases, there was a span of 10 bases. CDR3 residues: CASSMGPEYNSPLHF. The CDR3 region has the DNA TGTGCCAGTAGTATGGGCCCAGAATATAATTCACCCCTCCACTTT.

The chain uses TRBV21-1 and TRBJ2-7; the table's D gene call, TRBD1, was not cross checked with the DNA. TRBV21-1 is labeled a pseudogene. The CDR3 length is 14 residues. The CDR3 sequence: CASSKGGQVYEQYF. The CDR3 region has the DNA TGTGCCAGCAGCAAAGGGGGCCAAGTCTACGAGCAGTACTTC.

CDR3 protein: CASLPLDRGVGQPQHF. In DNA, the CDR3 is TGTGCCAGCCTACCCTTGGACAGGGGAGTCGGACAGCCCCAGCATTTT. The V gene is TRBV28, the J gene TRBJ1-5; 9 positions match TRBD1. The junction had 15 bases not matched to a gene; V was cut back by 8 bases and J by 7 bases. The CDR3 loop spans 16 amino acids. Germline assignment: CDR1 MDHEN and CDR2 SYDVKM.

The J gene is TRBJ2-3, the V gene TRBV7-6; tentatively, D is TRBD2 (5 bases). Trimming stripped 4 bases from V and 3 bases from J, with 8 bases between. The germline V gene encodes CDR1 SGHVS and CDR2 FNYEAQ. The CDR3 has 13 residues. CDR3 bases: TGTGCCAGCAGCTCTCGGAGGACAGATACGCAGTATTTT. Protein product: CASSSRRTDTQYF.

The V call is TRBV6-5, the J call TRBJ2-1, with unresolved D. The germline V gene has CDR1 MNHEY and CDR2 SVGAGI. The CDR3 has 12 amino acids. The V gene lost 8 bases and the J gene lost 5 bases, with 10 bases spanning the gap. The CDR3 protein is CASYSVHNEQFF. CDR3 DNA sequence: TGTGCCAGCTATAGTGTTCACAATGAGCAGTTCTTC.

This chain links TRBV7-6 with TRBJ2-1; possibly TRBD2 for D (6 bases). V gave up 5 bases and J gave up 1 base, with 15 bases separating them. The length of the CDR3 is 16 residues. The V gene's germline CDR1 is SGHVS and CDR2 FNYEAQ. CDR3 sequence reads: CASSPDGRGSYNEQFF. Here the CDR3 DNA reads TGTGCCAGCAGCCCAGACGGGAGAGGGTCCTACAATGAGCAGTTCTTC. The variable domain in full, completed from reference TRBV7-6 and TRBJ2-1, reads GAGVSQSPRYKVTKRGQDVALRCDPISGHVSLYWYRQALGQGPEFLTYFNYEAQQDKSGLPNDRFSAERPEGSISTLTIQRTEQRDSAMYRCASSPDGRGSYNEQFFGPGTRLTVL.

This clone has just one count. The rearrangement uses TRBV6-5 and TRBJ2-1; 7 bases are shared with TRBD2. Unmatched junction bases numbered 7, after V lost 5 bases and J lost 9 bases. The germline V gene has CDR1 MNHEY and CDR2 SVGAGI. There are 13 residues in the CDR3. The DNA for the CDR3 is TGTGCCAGCAGTAGCCGGGGGGAAGGTGAGCAGTTCTTC. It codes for CASSSRGEGEQFF.

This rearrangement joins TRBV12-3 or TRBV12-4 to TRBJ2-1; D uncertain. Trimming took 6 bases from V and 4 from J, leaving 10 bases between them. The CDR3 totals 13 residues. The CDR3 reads CASSRPLYNEQFF. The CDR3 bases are TGTGCCAGCAGCCGCCCCCTATACAATGAGCAGTTCTTC.

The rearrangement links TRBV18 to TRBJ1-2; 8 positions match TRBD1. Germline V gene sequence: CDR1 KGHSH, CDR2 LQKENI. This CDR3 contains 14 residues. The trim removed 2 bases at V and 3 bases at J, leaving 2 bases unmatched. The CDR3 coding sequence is TGTGCCAGCTCACCAGAGACAGGGGACTATGGCTACACCTTC. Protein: CASSPETGDYGYTF.

CDR3 nucleotides: TGTGCCAGCAGTTACTCGAGCCTTGAAGCTTTCTTT. Its translation: CASSYSSLEAFF. This chain uses TRBV6-6 with TRBJ1-1; D is unclear. Trimming stripped 0 bases from V and 7 bases from J, with 6 bases between. The CDR3 extends over 12 amino acids. Germline V gene lookup returns CDR1 MNHNY and CDR2 SVGAGI (reference sequence).

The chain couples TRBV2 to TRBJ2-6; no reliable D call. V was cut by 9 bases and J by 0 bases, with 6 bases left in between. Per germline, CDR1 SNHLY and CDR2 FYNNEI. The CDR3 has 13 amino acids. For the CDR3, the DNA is TGTGCCAGACGGAGCTCTGGGGCCAACGTCCTGACTTTC. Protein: CARRSSGANVLTF.

CDR3 loop: CASSPPVQAFSPLHF. As DNA, the CDR3 is TGTGCCAGCTCACCACCGGTACAGGCTTTCTCACCCCTCCACTTT. The genes are TRBV18 and TRBJ1-6, with D possibly TRBD1 on 5 matching bases. The germline V gene has CDR1 KGHSH and CDR2 LQKENI. V lost 0 bases to trimming and J lost 10 bases, with 13 bases between them. The CDR3 loop spans 15 amino acids.

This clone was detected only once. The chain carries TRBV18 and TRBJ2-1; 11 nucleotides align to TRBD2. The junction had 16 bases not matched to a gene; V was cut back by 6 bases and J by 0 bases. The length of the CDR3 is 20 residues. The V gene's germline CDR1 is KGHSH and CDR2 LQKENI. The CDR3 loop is CASSPLSIGTSGRSYNEQFF. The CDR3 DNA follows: TGTGCCAGCTCGCCTTTAAGTATAGGGACTAGCGGACGCTCCTACAATGAGCAGTTCTTC.

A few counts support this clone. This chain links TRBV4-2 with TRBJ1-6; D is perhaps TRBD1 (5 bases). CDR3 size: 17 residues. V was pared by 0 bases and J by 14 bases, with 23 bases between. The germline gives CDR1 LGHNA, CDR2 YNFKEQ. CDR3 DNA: TGTGCCAGCAGCCAAGATAGTACATTACCAATAGGGGTTGCCCTCCACTTT. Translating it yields CASSQDSTLPIGVALHF.

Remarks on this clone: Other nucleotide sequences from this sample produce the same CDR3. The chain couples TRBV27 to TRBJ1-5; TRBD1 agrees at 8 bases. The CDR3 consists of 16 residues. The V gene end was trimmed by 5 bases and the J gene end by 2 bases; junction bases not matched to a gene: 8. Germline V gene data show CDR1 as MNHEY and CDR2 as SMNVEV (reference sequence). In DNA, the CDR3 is TGTGCCAGCAGTCCGCAGGGGGCGGGTGGCAATCAGCCCCAGCATTTT. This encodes CASSPQGAGGNQPQHF.

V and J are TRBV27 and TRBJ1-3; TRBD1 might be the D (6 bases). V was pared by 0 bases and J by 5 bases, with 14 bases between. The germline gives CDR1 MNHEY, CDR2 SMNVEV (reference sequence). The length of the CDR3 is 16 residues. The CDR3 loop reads CASSLSMAGVRNTIYF. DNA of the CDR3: TGTGCCAGCAGTTTATCGATGGCAGGGGTACGAAACACCATATATTTT.